This T cell receptor beta chain was recorded in a study of identical twins. Points from the study as a whole: For cord blood, abundant beta clonotypes had fewer insertions, unlike memory repertoires, which showed none. Excess low generation probability was seen in twin-shared out-of-frame alpha sequences. Diverse VJ usage suggested most zero-insertion clonotypes were not invariant T cells. Twin pairs had excess sharing that was weaker in beta out-of-frame sequences.

TCRdb re-called the 5' RACE reads through MiXCR, storing one row per CDR3 protein. The sample consists of roughly 1,500,000 distinct CDR3 sequences, roughly 35% of them appearing once. This CDR3 region has 13 residues. The germline V and J ends were trimmed by 1 base and 7 bases, with 10 bases remaining between them. Germline-derived CDR1 and CDR2 are LGHDT and YNNKEL (reference sequence). Details on this clonotype: Its matching antigen is unknown.

The TCR was taken from a newborn girl in good health. Material for sequencing was cord blood. The chain uses TRBV3-1 and TRBJ1-2; D remains ambiguous. The CDR3 DNA is TGTGCCAGCAGCCAAGGGGTGGGATTTGGCTACACCTTC. Translation gives CASSQGVGFGYTF.